A selection of T cell receptor beta chains follows, all from one sample in a study of blood T cell repertoires in COVID-19. This table comes from immunoSEQ multiplex PCR, and its TCRdb copy is limited to in-frame clones, with some not included. Of 45,000 to 60,000 clones detected, 78% appear once; the ten largest clones hold just under 15%. Sample: peripheral blood. The receptors here all came from a human donor with active or convalescent COVID-19. The donor label of this sample is uncertain. CDR3s include the opening cysteine and the closing phenylalanine or tryptophan. Fields, in order: J gene, D gene, clone size, V gene, CDR3 DNA, CDR3 protein. The D gene is left open where the match is weak. A row's size may be missing; if present it is once, few, many or a size class.

TRBJ2-1,TRBD2,NA,TRBV14,TGTGCCAGCAGTCCCTTGACTAGCGGGAAGAGGGACAATGAGCAGTTCTTC,CASSPLTSGKRDNEQFF
TRBJ2-2,NA,NA,TRBV24-1,TGTGCCACCAGTGATTTGGGTCAGGCGAACACCGGGGAGCTGTTTTTT,CATSDLGQANTGELFF
TRBJ2-7,TRBD2,few,TRBV6-5,TGTGCCAGCAGTTCCTCGGGTAGCGGGGAATACGAGCAGTACTTC,CASSSSGSGEYEQYF
TRBJ2-7,NA,NA,TRBV7-6,TGTGCCAGCAGCCCGCGGGTACCTCCCGGGGAGCAGTACTTC,CASSPRVPPGEQYF
TRBJ1-4,NA,NA,TRBV28,TGTGCCAGCAGTCCCGGGGAGAATAATGAAAAACTGTTTTTT,CASSPGENNEKLFF
TRBJ1-5,NA,NA,TRBV30,TGTGCCTGGAGTGGTAGGGGGAATCAGCCCCAGCATTTT,CAWSGRGNQPQHF
TRBJ1-2,TRBD1,NA,TRBV5-6,TGTGCCAGCAGCCTAGAGTCATTCGAACAGGGGCGTACAGAGTTCGGCTACACCTTC,CASSLESFEQGRTEFGYTF
TRBJ1-5,NA,NA,TRBV19,TGTGCCAGTAGGCTTCAGGGGAATCAGCCCCAGCATTTT,CASRLQGNQPQHF
TRBJ2-3,TRBD2,NA,TRBV30,TGTGCCCGCAGTGCGGGAGGAATAACAGATACGCAGTATTTT,CARSAGGITDTQYF
TRBJ2-1,TRBD2,NA,TRBV9,TGTGCCAGCAGCGCCTTACTAGCGGGAGCCTACAATGAGCAGTTCTTC,CASSALLAGAYNEQFF
TRBJ1-4,TRBD1,NA,TRBV28,TGTGCCAGCAGTTACGGACAGGGAAAAAAACTGTTTTTT,CASSYGQGKKLFF
TRBJ1-6,NA,NA,TRBV5-1,TGCGCCAGCAGCTATACCGGGACAAACTATAATTCACCCCTCCACTTT,CASSYTGTNYNSPLHF
TRBJ1-4,NA,NA,TRBV18,TGTGCCAGCTCACCAGCGGAGGATGAAAAACTGTTTTTT,CASSPAEDEKLFF
TRBJ1-3,NA,NA,TRBV30,TGTGCCTGGAGTAAGGGAGTTGGAAACACCATATATTTT,CAWSKGVGNTIYF
TRBJ1-4,NA,once,TRBV5-4,TGTGCCAGCAGCGCTGCAGGGGTTAATGAAAAACTGTTTTTT,CASSAAGVNEKLFF
TRBJ2-1,TRBD2,NA,TRBV19,TGTGCCAGTAGTATTCAAACTAGCGGGAGGGCCACTAATGAGCAGTTCTTC,CASSIQTSGRATNEQFF
TRBJ2-2,TRBD2,NA,TRBV7-2,TGTGCCAGCAGCTGGCTGGGACTAGCGGAAACGAACACCGGGGAGCTGTTTTTT,CASSWLGLAETNTGELFF
TRBJ2-5,NA,few,TRBV6-1,TGTGCCAGCAGTGTAGCTCAGGATCTGCGCGAGACCCAGTACTTC,CASSVAQDLRETQYF
TRBJ2-1,TRBD2,NA,TRBV6-1,TGTGCCAGCAGTGTCATAACTAGCGGGGGGAGGTATGAGCAGTTCTTC,CASSVITSGGRYEQFF
TRBJ1-6,TRBD1,once,TRBV25-1,TGTGCCAGCAGCCGGACAGGGCTGTACGATTCACCCCTCCACTTT,CASSRTGLYDSPLHF
TRBJ2-7,TRBD1,NA,TRBV6-1,TGTGCCAGCAGTGAAGAGGGGACAGGGGAGCAGTACTTC,CASSEEGTGEQYF
TRBJ1-5,NA,once,TRBV30,TGTGCCTGGAGTGGGAGGGAAGATCAGCCCCAGCATTTT,CAWSGREDQPQHF
TRBJ2-2,TRBD2,NA,TRBV6-5,TGTGCCAGCACCGGGGAGGGTGGGGGCACCGGGGAGCTGTTTTTT,CASTGEGGGTGELFF
TRBJ1-1,NA,once,TRBV30,TGTGCCTGGAGTGTACGCGAGTTCACTGAAGCTTTCTTT,CAWSVREFTEAFF
TRBJ2-3,NA,once,TRBV4-1,TGCGCCAGCAGCCAAGACACTAACACAGATACGCAGTATTTT,CASSQDTNTDTQYF
TRBJ2-3,TRBD2,once,TRBV6-4,TGTGCCAGCAGTGACCTAGCGGGGCGCACAGATACGCAGTATTTT,CASSDLAGRTDTQYF
TRBJ1-1,NA,once,TRBV4-1,TGCGCCAGCAGCCACCGGAGGGAGAACACTGAAGCTTTCTTT,CASSHRRENTEAFF
TRBJ2-7,NA,once,TRBV29-1,TGCAGCGTTGAAGGGACAGCGGACTACGAGCAGTACTTC,CSVEGTADYEQYF